Sequencing of this T cell receptor beta chain was carried out in a study of T cells in women clearing cervical HPV infection. Some clones are missing from TCRdb's copy, which holds only in-frame ones; the method was immunoSEQ multiplex PCR. The repertoire table contains about 24,000 clones. The study, taken as a whole, reports: Effector/memory and HPV-specific T cells were not isolated, and association timing is unknown.

V was trimmed by 0 bases and J by 6 bases, leaving 22 bases between them. This CDR3 contains 17 residues. Germline CDR1 is SGHRS and CDR2 is YFSETQ. With respect to this clone: The antigen is unknown. The read ends 3 residues early relative to the CDR3; the germline J gene fills the gap.

The clonotype was recovered from a woman between 18 and 70 years old with a cervical HPV16 infection that either progressed to CIN3+ or cleared (not recorded which). The sequenced material came from blood buffy coat. The V and J genes are TRBV5-1 and TRBJ2-7; D gene uncertain. The sequenced CDR3 bases are TGCGCCAGCAGCTTGGAGGTTTCTACTACCATAAGGATCGAG. Its translation: CASSLEVSTTIRIE. Given in full, the CDR3 is CASSLEVSTTIRIEQYF.